A single sample is the source of the 28 T cell receptor beta chains below, sequenced in a study of T cell responses to AZD1222 COVID-19 vaccine. Libraries were prepared by immunoSEQ multiplex PCR; TCRdb keeps only in-frame clonotypes and omits some of them. The profile shows roughly 93,000 clones, roughly nine tenths of them singletons. This material consisted of peripheral blood, taken on day 0 of AZD1222 vaccination. These receptors were collected from an adult in good health.

The J gene is TRBJ1-5, the V gene TRBV5-1; D gene ambiguous. Looked up from germline, CDR1 is SGHRS and CDR2 is YFSETQ. CDR3 length: 13 amino acids. Between the trimmed V and J ends, which lost 6 bases and 0 bases, there was a span of 7 bases. CDR3 protein: CASKAASNQPQHF. The CDR3 DNA sequence: TGCGCCAGCAAAGCAGCTAGCAATCAGCCCCAGCATTTT.

V is TRBV13 and J is TRBJ1-2; D might be TRBD1 (5 bases). V shed 3 bases and J shed 2 bases, with 7 bases lying between them. The CDR3 has 13 amino acids. Germline CDR1 reads PRHDT; CDR2 reads FYEKMQ (reference sequence). The DNA of the CDR3 is TGTGCCAGCAGCTTTGGGGGAAACTATGGCTACACCTTC. Amino acid sequence: CASSFGGNYGYTF.

The chain uses TRBV5-1 and TRBJ2-5; 9 bases are shared with TRBD1. This CDR3 comprises 15 residues. Germline CDR1 reads SGHRS; CDR2 reads YFSETQ. The V segment lost 1 base and the J segment 4 bases; nucleotides outside the gene matches: 5. The DNA of the CDR3 is TGCGCCAGCAGCTTGTCTCCGGGACAGGGAGAGACCCAGTACTTC. Amino acids: CASSLSPGQGETQYF.

This clone was seen just once. The V and J genes are TRBV2 and TRBJ2-7; TRBD2 is a possible D gene (5 bases). From germline, CDR1 is SNHLY and CDR2 FYNNEI. Trimming pared 4 bases from V and 6 bases from J, leaving 13 bases between. This CDR3 is built from 13 residues. This CDR3 is CASSVEELSEQYF. In nucleotides, the CDR3 is TGTGCCAGCAGTGTGGAGGAACTCTCCGAGCAGTACTTC.

The chain links TRBV19 to TRBJ1-5, with 7 bases that match TRBD1. Unmatched junction bases numbered 6, after V lost 5 bases and J lost 2 bases. CDR3 length: 15 amino acids. CDR1 LNHDA and CDR2 SQIVND come from the germline V gene (reference sequence). The CDR3 loop reads CASSAQGMGNQPQHF. DNA for the CDR3: TGTGCCAGTAGTGCACAGGGGATGGGCAATCAGCCCCAGCATTTT.

This chain joins TRBV9 and TRBJ2-3; 8 nucleotides agree with TRBD2. The CDR3 spans 14 residues. Germline V CDR1 and CDR2: SGDLS, YYNGEE. V lost 7 bases to trimming and J lost 3 bases; unmatched junction nucleotides: 7. For the CDR3, the DNA is TGTGCCAGCGCCCCGGGAGGGCAAACAGATACGCAGTATTTT. It specifies CASAPGGQTDTQYF.

The J gene is TRBJ2-7, the V gene TRBV10-3, with 11 bases identical to TRBD2. CDR1 is ENHRY, CDR2 SYGVKD, per germline. V dropped 4 bases and J dropped 7; count of bases not matched to a gene: 15. The CDR3 is 17 residues long. CDR3 DNA: TGTGCCATCAGTGCAATTAGCGGGAGGGAAACGGAGGATGAGCAGTACTTC. It yields the protein CAISAISGRETEDEQYF.

The genes are TRBV7-3 and TRBJ1-5, with 12 bases identical to TRBD1. CDR3 size: 15 residues. Per germline, CDR1 SGHTA and CDR2 FQGTGA. J was trimmed by 8 bases and V by 5 bases; bases with no gene match: 7. The CDR3 spells CASSDGTGGREPQHF. The DNA for the CDR3 is TGTGCCAGCAGCGATGGGACAGGGGGCCGGGAGCCCCAGCATTTT.

The chain links TRBV7-8 to TRBJ2-1, with 11 bases fitting TRBD2. The junction had 15 bases not matched to a gene; V was cut back by 5 bases and J by 0 bases. CDR3 size: 20 residues. Germline CDR1 and CDR2: SGHVS and FQNEAQ. CDR3 nucleotide sequence: TGTGCCAGCAGCCCCCTCCCGGGGACTAGCGGTTCGAGCTCCTACAATGAGCAGTTCTTC. This sequence encodes CASSPLPGTSGSSSYNEQFF.

The chain has TRBV6-5 and TRBJ2-2, with no clear D. This CDR3 contains 12 residues. Germline V gene data show CDR1 as MNHEY and CDR2 as SVGAGI. Between the trimmed V and J ends, which lost 7 bases and 1 base, there was a span of 4 bases. Written as DNA, the CDR3 is TGTGCCAGCACGCGGAACACCGGGGAGCTGTTTTTT. Its protein product is CASTRNTGELFF.

CDR3 DNA: TGTGCCAGCAGTTTGTTGGACATTCGACGAGGCTACACCTTC. This encodes CASSLLDIRRGYTF. The chain carries TRBV28 and TRBJ1-2, with a tentative D call TRBD1 (5 bases). V gave up 3 bases and J gave up 8 bases, with 16 bases separating them. The length of the CDR3 is 14 residues. Per the germline V gene, CDR1 is MDHEN and CDR2 is SYDVKM.

The chain has TRBV5-8 and TRBJ2-3, with D unresolved. CDR3 length equals 15 residues. Trimming took off 2 bases at V and 1 base at J, with 11 bases between the two ends. Germline CDR1 reads SGHTS; CDR2 reads YDEGEE. Written as DNA, the CDR3 is TGTGCCAGCAGCTTATTATCCGCGGGCACAGATACGCAGTATTTT. Protein sequence: CASSLLSAGTDTQYF.

CDR3 protein: CASSWAGTGVLEQYF. CDR3 in DNA: TGTGCCAGCAGTTGGGCCGGCACAGGGGTGCTGGAGCAGTACTTC. This chain connects TRBV27 to TRBJ2-7; 7 bases align to TRBD1. The junction had 13 bases not matched to a gene; V was cut back by 4 bases and J by 7 bases. The CDR3 consists of 15 residues. CDR1 and CDR2 (germline): MNHEY, SMNVEV (reference sequence).

This clone was seen once. The chain recombines TRBV28 with TRBJ2-7; D is ambiguous. Germline CDR1 is MDHEN and CDR2 is SYDVKM. V was trimmed by 2 bases and J by 6 bases, leaving 11 bases between them. This CDR3 is built from 13 residues. DNA for the CDR3: TGTGCCAGCAGTTTAGCTGCCTGGGGCGAGCAGTACTTC. Translated, it gives CASSLAAWGEQYF.

This clone was seen a few times. The rearrangement joins TRBV28 to TRBJ2-2; no clear D gene. The CDR3 contains 13 residues. CDR1 and CDR2 (germline): MDHEN, SYDVKM. Trimming removed 8 bases from V and 6 bases from J, with 13 bases in between. The CDR3 spells CASGSGMAGELFF. CDR3 sequence (DNA): TGTGCCAGCGGTTCGGGCATGGCCGGGGAGCTGTTTTTT.

This chain links TRBV7-3 with TRBJ2-6; no clear D gene. Trimming took 3 bases from V and 2 from J, leaving 8 bases between them. The length of the CDR3 is 15 residues. Per the germline V gene, CDR1 is SGHTA and CDR2 is FQGTGA. The CDR3, as DNA: TGTGCCAGCAGCTTCCTGAGCCCTGGGGCCAACGTCCTGACTTTC. Amino acid sequence: CASSFLSPGANVLTF.

In this sample, this clone turned up once. The V and J genes are TRBV5-5 and TRBJ2-1; D is perhaps TRBD2 (6 bases). Germline lookup yields CDR1 SGHKS and CDR2 YYEKEE (reference sequence). Trimming cost V 5 bases and J 9 bases, with 15 bases left between them. The CDR3 sequence is 13 residues long. DNA for the CDR3: TGTGCCAGCAGGTTAGGCGGGGCCGGTGAGCAGTTCTTC. Translation: CASRLGGAGEQFF.

The chain combines TRBV6-2 or TRBV6-3 with TRBJ2-1, with 11 nucleotides matching TRBD1. Germline lookup yields CDR1 MNHEY and CDR2 SVGEGT. The V gene end was trimmed by 2 bases and the J gene end by 9 bases; junction bases not matched to a gene: 6. The CDR3 consists of 15 residues. The CDR3 reads CASSYGTGGRGEQFF. In DNA form, the CDR3 reads TGTGCCAGCAGTTACGGGACAGGGGGGCGGGGTGAGCAGTTCTTC.

The J gene is TRBJ2-2, the V gene TRBV9; D gene ambiguous. The V gene's germline CDR1 is SGDLS and CDR2 YYNGEE. V lost 4 bases to trimming and J lost 7 bases, with 5 bases between them. This CDR3 region has 11 residues. DNA of the CDR3: TGTGCCAGCAGCTCATACGGGGAGCTGTTTTTT. Amino acids: CASSSYGELFF.

This chain connects TRBV30 to TRBJ2-7; D is ambiguous. Trimming stripped 5 bases from V and 7 bases from J, with 18 bases between. This CDR3 is 13 amino acids long. Germline CDR1 and CDR2: GTSNPN and SVGIG (reference sequence). For the CDR3, the DNA is TGTGCCTGGGCCCTATTCGGTATGGGGGAGCAGTACTTC. Amino acids: CAWALFGMGEQYF. Looking up the rest from reference TRBV30 and TRBJ2-7 gives the full variable domain: SQTIHQWPATLVQPVGSPLSLECTVEGTSNPNLYWYRQAAGRGLQLLFYSVGIGQISSEVPQNLSASRPQDRQFILSSKKLLLSDSGFYLCAWALFGMGEQYFGPGTRLTVT.

The CDR3 coding sequence is TGCGCCAGCAGCGAGCCGGGACAGGGGGAGCAGTACTTC. This encodes CASSEPGQGEQYF. This chain connects TRBV5-1 to TRBJ2-7, with 10 nucleotides matching TRBD1. J lost 7 bases, V lost 4 bases, and 5 bases had no gene match. The V gene's germline CDR1 is SGHRS and CDR2 YFSETQ. The CDR3 is 13 amino acids. The entire variable domain, with the rest obtained from reference TRBV5-1 and TRBJ2-7, is as follows: KAGVTQTPRYLIKTRGQQVTLSCSPISGHRSVSWYQQTPGQGLQFLFEYFSETQRNKGNFPGRFSGRQFSNSRSEMNVSTLELGDSALYLCASSEPGQGEQYFGPGTRLTVT.

V and J are TRBV9 and TRBJ2-2, with D perhaps TRBD1 (5 bases). Germline V CDR1 and CDR2: SGDLS, YYNGEE. The V and J ends lost 0 bases and 5 bases respectively, with 8 bases between them. The CDR3 has 14 amino acids. CDR3 residues: CASSVGQYTGELFF. In DNA, the CDR3 is TGTGCCAGCAGCGTAGGACAGTATACCGGGGAGCTGTTTTTT.

The chain employs TRBV2 and TRBJ2-6; 7 bases are a match to TRBD1. Looked up from germline, CDR1 is SNHLY and CDR2 is FYNNEI. The J segment lost 0 bases and the V segment lost 9 bases, leaving 8 bases of the junction unmatched. CDR3 length equals 16 residues. CDR3 sequence (DNA): TGTGCCAGGAATGTACAGGGGACCTCTGGGGCCAACGTCCTGACTTTC. This sequence encodes CARNVQGTSGANVLTF.

The CDR3 DNA reads TGTGCCAGCAGTTACTCGGCAGGGTTAAACACCATATATTTT. This sequence encodes CASSYSAGLNTIYF. V and J are TRBV6-5 and TRBJ1-3; tentative D call: TRBD1 (5 bases). Trimming removed 0 bases at V and 6 bases at J, with 9 bases between. Germline V lookup: CDR1 MNHEY, CDR2 SVGAGI. The CDR3 sequence is 14 residues long.

The gene calls are TRBV5-1 and TRBJ1-1, with a possible D match to TRBD1 (6 bases). The germline V gene has CDR1 SGHRS and CDR2 YFSETQ. The CDR3 length is 14 residues. The V end was cut by 4 bases, the J end by 1 base, with 11 bases between. Here the CDR3 reads CASSQQGGNTEAFF. As DNA, the CDR3 is TGCGCCAGCAGCCAACAAGGGGGGAACACTGAAGCTTTCTTT.

This rearrangement joins TRBV30 to TRBJ2-3; 7 bases match TRBD1. Germline assignment: CDR1 GTSNPN and CDR2 SVGIG (reference sequence). The V gene end was trimmed by 0 bases and the J gene end by 2 bases; junction bases not matched to a gene: 5. This CDR3 is 15 amino acids long. The CDR3 is CAWSVLGQLTDTQYF. The CDR3 DNA follows: TGTGCCTGGAGTGTACTGGGACAGCTCACAGATACGCAGTATTTT.

J is TRBJ2-7 and V is TRBV7-9, with 7 bases that match TRBD1. This CDR3 has 16 amino acids. Germline V gene lookup returns CDR1 SEHNR and CDR2 FQNEAQ (reference sequence). V was pared by 5 bases and J by 5 bases, with 15 bases of the junction left unmatched. CDR3 nucleotide sequence: TGTGCCAGCAGCGGGGTCACAGGGGCCCGCGTCCACGAGCAGTACTTC. Its protein is CASSGVTGARVHEQYF.

The gene calls are TRBV29-1 and TRBJ2-1, with D unresolved. The CDR3 sequence is 14 residues long. Germline values: CDR1 SQVTM, CDR2 ANQGSEA. V was trimmed by 2 bases and J by 2 bases, leaving 10 bases between them. CDR3: CSVEPVGPYNEQFF. As DNA, the CDR3 is TGCAGCGTTGAACCCGTGGGCCCCTACAATGAGCAGTTCTTC.